This T cell receptor beta chain emerged from a study of blood T cells in healthy people across ages (dated by TCRdb to between 2015 and 2017). Context from the whole study: In model experiments, roughly one uniquely barcoded TCR beta cDNA molecule per two T cells was captured by template switching. The donors were split into four age groups: young (average roughly 15 years), middle-aged (roughly 39), aged (roughly 60) and long-lived (about 82). Using the same blood draw, the study looked at two additional independent replicas of 1 million unique cDNA reads for two donors, one aged 18 to 30 and the other aged 80 or older. To track age-related changes in TCR beta repertoire diversity, the study relied on deep sequencing normalized with unique cDNA molecular identifiers. To avoid experimental bias, donors of different ages were spread randomly across the sequencing lanes. Here is what the overall study found, with its caveats: As age increased, observed TCR beta diversity per million T cells dropped in a roughly linear way, and a significant reduction was already evident by age about 40. The CMV infection status of donors was not known, potentially confounding age-related changes in expanded clonotypes. Compared with the aged group, more naive CD4+ T cells, fewer expanded clones and increased TCR diversity were shown by the long-lived group, suggesting age selection. Observed TCR beta diversity correlated strongly with the percentage of naive T cells measured by flow cytometry. Conclusive comparison of naive and antigen-experienced compartments was prevented by the profiling of bulk unsorted PBMCs. Estimates of total diversity based on one million sequenced T cells were considered lower bounds and underestimates.

Systemically healthy Caucasian individuals from Russia, 35 to 50 in total and aged roughly 6 to 100 years, were included as donors. Approximately 9.7 milliliters of peripheral blood were drawn from each donor into EDTA-treated Vacutainer tubes. Ficoll-Paque density-gradient centrifugation was used to isolate PBMCs, with at least 7 million obtained per sample. Trizol reagent was used to extract total RNA from PBMCs, with at least 6 micrograms per sample. The percentages of naive CD45RAhigh/CD27high T cells were determined by flow cytometry on a PBMC aliquot from every donor. CDR1 and CDR2, per the germline V gene, are MNHEY and SVGAGI. Clipping removes 5 bases from V and 7 bases from J, with 4 as the unmatched junction base count. CDR3 length: 13 amino acids, cysteine to phenylalanine. The CDR3 DNA has 39 bases and is translated from base 1. This clonotype occurred a few times. The target of this receptor is not known. The record has no base qualities; no much larger clone is one base away.

Library method: 5' RACE. Sequencing was performed on an Illumina HiSeq 2500. The second PCR ran for roughly 7 to 12 cycles and used a J-beta primer mix along with a sample-barcoded 5' primer. A template-switch 5' adaptor carrying 12 random nucleotides introduced a unique molecular identifier onto each TCR beta cDNA molecule. Each sample yielded at least 2.5 million CDR3-containing paired-end reads. All of the RNA was converted into first-strand cDNA using the Mint cDNA synthesis kit, with a TRBC-specific oligonucleotide serving as the primer. All cDNA was treated with uracil-DNA glycosylase and then went through a first 18-cycle PCR with the universal primers M1SS and BC2_uni_R. As for the authors' bioinformatics: For normalization, 1 million high-quality reads were randomly selected from each sample, with every read carrying a distinct molecular identifier. Reads sharing molecular identifiers were discarded rather than binned into consensus sequences. MiTCR, run with a Q25 quality threshold and the strictest error-elimination algorithm, handled CDR3 identification, clonotype clustering and error correction. Lower-bound total TCR beta diversity was estimated with a nonparametric unseen species model using Euler transformation. TCRdb redid the processing of the public reads, applying fastp at Q25 and MiXCR, and retained in-frame beta chains. Rows with a matching CDR3 protein are joined into one entry that keeps the most common DNA and genes. The V and J calls, along with clone size, are taken from TCRdb and not from the paper's own processing. The sample data list 910,000 or so distinct CDR3 sequences, and roughly 51% of these were observed just once. The ten top clones hold 20% to 25% of the sample.

This chain joins TRBV6-5 to TRBJ2-5, with 10 central nucleotides matching TRBD2. The specimen sequenced was blood. The TCR was taken from a woman aged 60-70 years in good health. CDR3 loop: CASSTSGIGTQYF. The nucleotide sequence is TGTGCCAGCAGTACTAGCGGGATAGGGACCCAGTACTTC.